The 30 T cell receptor beta chains in this list originate from one sample, sequenced in a study of identifying expanded T cells in peripheral blood (dated by TCRdb to 2018 to 2020). The library was made by the immunoSEQ multiplex PCR assay. Here the immuneACCESS table is served through TCRdb, limited to in-frame sequences with V and J called. Missing clones are a known gap in these copies; in checked studies unresolved V genes cover under half, and the rest lacks a known reason. For this sample the table gives about 85,000 clones, of which about nine tenths were detected only once. Jointly, the top ten make up about 3% of the sample. Material for sequencing was blood. These receptors originate from a person aged 18 to 75 in good health.

This chain uses TRBV6-6 with TRBJ2-3, with unresolved D. V lost 4 bases and J lost 1, with 12 bases in between. The CDR3 is 15 amino acids. Per the germline V gene, CDR1 is MNHNY and CDR2 is SVGAGI (reference sequence). DNA of the CDR3: TGTGCCAGCAGTTCAGACTCAGCCGGCACAGATACGCAGTATTTT. Translation: CASSSDSAGTDTQYF.

The J gene is TRBJ2-1, the V gene TRBV19; TRBD2 might be the D (6 bases). This CDR3 region has 15 residues. The germline V gene has CDR1 LNHDA and CDR2 SQIVND (reference sequence). V shed 1 base and J shed 6 bases, with 13 bases lying between them. This CDR3 is CASSIGLARLNEQFF. The CDR3 nucleotides are TGTGCCAGTAGTATAGGTCTAGCGCGACTCAATGAGCAGTTCTTC.

The CDR3 DNA sequence: TGCGCCAGCAGCCAAGATCGAAGGGGCTCCACGGCGAACACCATATATTTT. This codes for CASSQDRRGSTANTIYF. V is TRBV4-3 and J is TRBJ1-3; a possible D gene is TRBD1 (5 bases). The CDR3 loop spans 17 amino acids. V lost 0 bases, J lost 7 bases, and 19 bases lay in between. Germline CDR1 LGHNA, CDR2 YSLEER.

J is TRBJ2-3 and V is TRBV6-4; 11 positions agree with TRBD2. The V gene's germline CDR1 is MRHNA and CDR2 SNTAGT. The CDR3 is 16 amino acids. V lost 6 bases and J lost 3; bases outside the gene matches: 8. CDR3 sequence: CASSPTSGSATDTQYF. As DNA, the CDR3 is TGTGCCAGCAGCCCAACTAGCGGGAGCGCGACAGATACGCAGTATTTT.

This clone came up once. The junction differs from germline at one of its ends, possibly a read error. The chain has TRBV11-2 and TRBJ2-3; D is unclear. This CDR3 contains 12 residues. Germline lookup yields CDR1 SGHAT and CDR2 FQNNGV. Here the CDR3 DNA reads TGTGCCAGCGGCTTAAACCCTTATACGCAGTATTTT. This sequence encodes CASGLNPYTQYF.

The chain employs TRBV19 and TRBJ1-6; D is perhaps TRBD1 (5 bases). The length of the CDR3 is 19 residues. V lost 7 bases and J 2 bases, leaving 24 bases between the germline ends. CDR1 is LNHDA and CDR2 is SQIVND in the germline V gene (reference sequence). This CDR3 is CASKLTALSQGAYNSPLHF. In DNA form, the CDR3 reads TGTGCCAGTAAACTTACAGCGCTGTCCCAGGGTGCCTATAATTCACCCCTCCACTTT.

Notes on this clone: Other DNA sequences in this sample translate to the same CDR3. J is TRBJ2-5 and V is TRBV30; TRBD2 matches at 8 bases. The CDR3 is 17 amino acids. Germline assignment: CDR1 GTSNPN and CDR2 SVGIG (reference sequence). Trimming removed 0 bases from V and 4 bases from J; junction bases left unmatched: 13. The CDR3 DNA is TGTGCCTGGAGTGTACGGGGGGGCGGGGGGCGGATAGAGACCCAGTACTTC. Its translation is CAWSVRGGGGRIETQYF.

This chain uses TRBV11-2 with TRBJ1-2; the D is unclear. The CDR3 runs 14 residues. CDR1 is SGHAT and CDR2 is FQNNGV in the germline V gene. V was trimmed by 1 base and J by 0 bases, leaving 6 bases between them. CDR3 amino acids: CASSLGSSNYGYTF. For the CDR3, the DNA is TGTGCCAGCAGCTTAGGAAGTTCTAACTATGGCTACACCTTC.

This clone was detected only a few times. This chain links TRBV4-1 with TRBJ1-1; the D is unclear. Germline assignment: CDR1 MGHRA and CDR2 YSYEKL. The CDR3 loop spans 14 amino acids. The V end was cut by 5 bases, the J end by 4 bases, with 14 bases between. CDR3 sequence (DNA): TGCGCCAGCAGCTCTCCTACAGTTCGCACTGAAGCTTTCTTT. Its protein is CASSSPTVRTEAFF.

The chain couples TRBV2 to TRBJ2-1; 9 bases align to TRBD2. This CDR3 has 15 amino acids. Germline trimming cut 4 bases from V and 8 bases from J; bases unmatched to any gene: 9. Germline V gene sequence: CDR1 SNHLY, CDR2 FYNNEI. The CDR3 protein is CASSVLASGTDEQFF. The CDR3 DNA follows: TGTGCCAGCAGTGTTTTGGCTAGCGGGACGGATGAGCAGTTCTTC.

The chain couples TRBV19 to TRBJ1-1; D uncertain. Germline V gene data show CDR1 as LNHDA and CDR2 as SQIVND (reference sequence). The CDR3 extends over 13 amino acids. V gave up 2 bases and J gave up 1 base, with 5 bases separating them. CDR3 region: CASSIQRNTEAFF. CDR3 coding DNA: TGTGCCAGTAGTATACAAAGGAACACTGAAGCTTTCTTT.

This clone has just one count. The chain is built from TRBV5-4 and TRBJ2-5; the D gene is possibly TRBD1 (5 bases). Trimming cost V 3 bases and J 1 base, with 7 bases left between them. The V gene's germline CDR1 is SGHNT and CDR2 YYREEE (reference sequence). This CDR3 spans 13 amino acids. The CDR3 region is CASSSTAQETQYF. CDR3 DNA sequence: TGTGCCAGCAGCTCGACAGCCCAAGAGACCCAGTACTTC. Using reference TRBV5-4 and TRBJ2-5 for the parts outside the CDR3, the full variable domain is ETGVTQSPTHLIKTRGQQVTLRCSSQSGHNTVSWYQQALGQGPQFIFQYYREEENGRGNFPPRFSGLQFPNYSSELNVNALELDDSALYLCASSSTAQETQYFGPGTRLLVL.

This sequence joins TRBV10-3 and TRBJ1-1, with a weak D call TRBD1 (5 bases). The ends were cut back, 3 bases at V and 5 bases at J, with 16 bases in the middle. CDR1 and CDR2 from the germline V gene are ENHRY and SYGVKD. This CDR3 comprises 15 residues. The CDR3 spells CAISDLDTAGTEAFF. CDR3 sequence (DNA): TGTGCCATCAGTGACCTGGACACGGCGGGGACTGAAGCTTTCTTT.

This sequence joins TRBV28 and TRBJ2-3; 13 bases fit TRBD2. The CDR3 has 20 amino acids. V was pared by 6 bases and J by 2 bases, with 17 bases of the junction left unmatched. Germline CDR1 reads MDHEN; CDR2 reads SYDVKM. The CDR3 spells CASSPGTSGKWGGATDTQYF. CDR3 nucleotides: TGTGCCAGCAGCCCCGGGACTAGCGGGAAGTGGGGGGGGGCCACAGATACGCAGTATTTT. Supplemented by reference TRBV28 and TRBJ2-3, the full variable domain reads DVKVTQSSRYLVKRTGEKVFLECVQDMDHENMFWYRQDPGLGLRLIYFSYDVKMKEKGDIPEGYSVSREKKERFSLILESASTNQTSMYLCASSPGTSGKWGGATDTQYFGPGTRLTVL.

The chain's CDR3 is CASSQDRATDTQYF. CDR3 nucleotide sequence: TGCGCCAGCAGCCAAGATAGGGCCACAGATACGCAGTATTTT. The genes are TRBV4-3 and TRBJ2-3; D unclear. Germline V gene data show CDR1 as LGHNA and CDR2 as YSLEER. The CDR3 sequence is 14 residues long. V lost 0 bases to trimming and J lost 2 bases, with 6 bases between them.

The J gene is TRBJ2-7, the V gene TRBV29-1; 10 bases agree with TRBD1. V lost 4 bases and J lost 5; bases outside the gene matches: 11. The CDR3 runs 15 residues. In germline, CDR1 is SQVTM, CDR2 ANQGSEA. In DNA, the CDR3 is TGCAGCGTTGCACCGACAGGGGGCGTGGGTGACGAGCAGTACTTC. It codes for CSVAPTGGVGDEQYF.

The rearrangement links TRBV2 to TRBJ2-3; 7 bases are a match to TRBD1. The germline V gene has CDR1 SNHLY and CDR2 FYNNEI. After removal of 5 bases from V and 3 bases from J, the junction contained 11 bases not matched to a gene. The CDR3 is made up of 16 amino acids. CDR3 region: CASSQGGGQTTDTQYF. The CDR3 nucleotides are TGTGCCAGCAGTCAAGGGGGCGGTCAGACGACAGATACGCAGTATTTT.

The gene calls are TRBV5-4 and TRBJ2-5, with 9 bases that match TRBD1. The CDR3 length is 15 residues. V was pared by 0 bases and J by 2 bases, with 2 bases of the junction left unmatched. Germline V lookup: CDR1 SGHNT, CDR2 YYREEE (reference sequence). DNA of the CDR3: TGTGCCAGCAGCTTGGGACAGGGGGTTCAAGAGACCCAGTACTTC. It translates to CASSLGQGVQETQYF.

V usage is TRBV2 and J usage is TRBJ2-3; 7 nucleotides align to TRBD2. Trimming at V came to 8 bases and at J to 6 bases, leaving 11 bases not matched to a gene. Per germline, CDR1 SNHLY and CDR2 FYNNEI. The CDR3 has 14 amino acids. The CDR3 DNA reads as TGTGCCAGCGAAGCTTGGGAGGGAACGGATACGCAGTATTTT. This translates into CASEAWEGTDTQYF.

The chain couples TRBV11-2 to TRBJ2-1, with 10 bases lining up with TRBD2. In germline, CDR1 is SGHAT, CDR2 FQNNGV. The length of the CDR3 is 16 residues. Germline trimming cut 2 bases from V and 9 bases from J; bases unmatched to any gene: 10. The CDR3 loop is CASSLLAGEVMGEQFF. The DNA for the CDR3 is TGTGCCAGCAGCTTACTAGCGGGGGAGGTTATGGGTGAGCAGTTCTTC. The variable domain in full, with the rest retrieved from reference TRBV11-2 and TRBJ2-1, is EAGVAQSPRYKIIEKRQSVAFWCNPISGHATLYWYQQILGQGPKLLIQFQNNGVVDDSQLPKDRFSAERLKGVDSTLKIQPAKLEDSAVYLCASSLLAGEVMGEQFFGPGTRLTVL.

This CDR3 reads CASSTLAGEGNQPQHF. In DNA, the CDR3 is TGTGCCAGTAGTACCCTGGCGGGGGAGGGCAATCAGCCCCAGCATTTT. The chain combines TRBV19 with TRBJ1-5; the D gene is possibly TRBD1 (5 bases). CDR3 length: 16 residues. Trimming removed 4 bases from V and 2 bases from J, with 15 bases in between. Germline CDR1 LNHDA, CDR2 SQIVND (reference sequence). Looking up the rest from reference TRBV19 and TRBJ1-5 gives the full variable domain: DGGITQSPKYLFRKEGQNVTLSCEQNLNHDAMYWYRQDPGQGLRLIYYSQIVNDFQKGDIAEGYSVSREKKESFPLTVTSAQKNPTAFYLCASSTLAGEGNQPQHFGDGTRLSIL.

The rearrangement uses TRBV25-1 and TRBJ1-2, with D unclear. The CDR3 has 15 amino acids. The V and J ends lost 4 bases and 4 bases respectively, with 16 bases between them. CDR1 MGHDK and CDR2 SYGVNS come from the germline V gene. CDR3 nucleotides: TGTGCCAGCAGTGCGCAACTGGGAAAGACCTATGGCTACACCTTC. Translated: CASSAQLGKTYGYTF.

V is TRBV11-2 and J is TRBJ1-3; 10 bases agree with TRBD1. CDR1 is SGHAT and CDR2 is FQNNGV in the germline V gene. V shed 2 bases and J 4 bases; nucleotides not matched to a gene: 8. The CDR3 is 17 amino acids. CDR3 protein: CASSLFIGTGVGNTIYF. As DNA, the CDR3 is TGTGCCAGCAGCTTATTCATCGGGACAGGGGTCGGAAACACCATATATTTT.

The CDR3 coding sequence is TGTGCCAGCAGTTCCTATATGACAGGGGTAATAGATGGCTACACCTTC. Translation: CASSSYMTGVIDGYTF. This rearrangement joins TRBV27 to TRBJ1-2, with TRBD1 identical over 8 bases. The trim removed 4 bases at V and 6 bases at J, leaving 13 bases unmatched. This CDR3 has 16 residues. Per the germline V gene, CDR1 is MNHEY and CDR2 is SMNVEV (reference sequence).

The count of this clone is one. The genes are TRBV7-6 and TRBJ2-3; 7 bases map to TRBD2. This CDR3 comprises 18 residues. Unmatched junction bases numbered 16, after V lost 3 bases and J lost 4 bases. CDR1 and CDR2 (germline): SGHVS, FNYEAQ. The CDR3 DNA reads as TGTGCCAGCAGCTTCCTCATGGGGGGGGGTCTAGCACCAGATACGCAGTATTTT. Protein sequence: CASSFLMGGGLAPDTQYF.

The chain recombines TRBV10-3 with TRBJ2-7; no definite D call. The CDR3 is 12 residues long. Germline V gene data show CDR1 as ENHRY and CDR2 as SYGVKD. V was trimmed by 0 bases and J by 3 bases, leaving 3 bases between them. This chain's CDR3 is CAISESVYEQYF. CDR3 bases: TGTGCCATCAGTGAGTCGGTCTACGAGCAGTACTTC.

This clone appeared a single time. This chain joins TRBV9 and TRBJ2-2; D is possibly TRBD2 (6 bases). V lost 4 bases and J 5 bases, leaving 12 bases between the germline ends. The CDR3 covers 14 residues. Germline CDR1 reads SGDLS; CDR2 reads YYNGEE. For the CDR3, the DNA is TGTGCCAGCAGCCCATCCGGGGGAACCGGGGAGCTGTTTTTT. Translating it yields CASSPSGGTGELFF.

V usage is TRBV5-1 and J usage is TRBJ1-1; tentatively, D is TRBD1 (5 bases). CDR3 length equals 13 residues. CDR1 SGHRS and CDR2 YFSETQ come from the germline V gene. V was clipped by 5 bases and J by 1 base, with 9 bases between them. The CDR3 DNA is TGCGCCAGCAGGATAGGACAGAACACTGAAGCTTTCTTT. Protein product: CASRIGQNTEAFF.

This CDR3 is CASSLAATAVEAFF. CDR3 DNA sequence: TGTGCCAGCAGCTTAGCCGCTACTGCGGTTGAAGCTTTCTTT. The chain carries TRBV7-2 and TRBJ1-1; D gene ambiguous. Germline V lookup: CDR1 SGHTA, CDR2 FQGNSA. The CDR3 is 14 residues long. V lost 0 bases to trimming and J lost 7 bases, with 12 bases between them.

This chain links TRBV7-2 with TRBJ2-7; D is uncertain. V lost 1 base and J 2 bases, leaving 9 bases between the germline ends. CDR1 and CDR2 from the germline V gene are SGHTA and FQGNSA. This CDR3 has 14 residues. The CDR3: CASSLEMGTYEQYF. Written as DNA, the CDR3 is TGTGCCAGCAGCTTAGAGATGGGGACCTACGAGCAGTACTTC. Combining the CDR3 with reference TRBV7-2 and TRBJ2-7 gives the whole variable domain GAGVSQSPSNKVTEKGKDVELRCDPISGHTALYWYRQSLGQGLEFLIYFQGNSAPDKSGLPSDRFSAERTGGSVSTLTIQRTQQEDSAVYLCASSLEMGTYEQYFGPGTRLTVT.